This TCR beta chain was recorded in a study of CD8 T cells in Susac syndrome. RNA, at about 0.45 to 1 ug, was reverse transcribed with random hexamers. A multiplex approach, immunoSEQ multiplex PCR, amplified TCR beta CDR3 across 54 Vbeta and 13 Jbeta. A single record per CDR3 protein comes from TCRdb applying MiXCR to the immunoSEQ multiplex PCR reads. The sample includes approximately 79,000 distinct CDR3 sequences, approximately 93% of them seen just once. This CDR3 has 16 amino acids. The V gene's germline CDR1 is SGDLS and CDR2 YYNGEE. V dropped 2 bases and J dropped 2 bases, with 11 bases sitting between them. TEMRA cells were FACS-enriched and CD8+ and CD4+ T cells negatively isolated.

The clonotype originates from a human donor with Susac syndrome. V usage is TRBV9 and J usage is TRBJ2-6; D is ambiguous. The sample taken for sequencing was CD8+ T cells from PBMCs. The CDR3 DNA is TGTGCCAGCAGCGTCGACGAGGTTCCTGGGGCCAACGTCCTGACTTTC. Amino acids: CASSVDEVPGANVLTF.